This T cell receptor beta chain came from a study of CD8 T cells in Susac syndrome. Across the whole study: Patients with Susac syndrome had blood drawn and were at that point therapy-naive, on corticosteroids, or on intravenous immunoglobulin alone.

The V end lost 0 bases, the J end lost 6 bases, and 11 bases lay between the germline ends. This CDR3 is 14 amino acids long. Germline loops: CDR1 SGHRS, CDR2 YFSETQ. With random hexamers, roughly 0.45 to 1 ug RNA was reverse transcribed. TCRdb ran MiXCR on the immunoSEQ multiplex PCR reads and lists one entry per CDR3 protein. The table records 100,000 to 150,000 distinct CDR3 sequences, around 94% of them present only once. The sequencing sample was made of CD8+ T cells from PBMCs. V is TRBV5-1 and J is TRBJ2-3; TRBD1 is a possible D gene (6 bases). The sequence was obtained from a human donor with Susac syndrome. The CDR3 here is CASSLADRKDTQYF. CDR3 bases: TGCGCCAGCAGCTTGGCCGACAGGAAGGATACGCAGTATTTT.